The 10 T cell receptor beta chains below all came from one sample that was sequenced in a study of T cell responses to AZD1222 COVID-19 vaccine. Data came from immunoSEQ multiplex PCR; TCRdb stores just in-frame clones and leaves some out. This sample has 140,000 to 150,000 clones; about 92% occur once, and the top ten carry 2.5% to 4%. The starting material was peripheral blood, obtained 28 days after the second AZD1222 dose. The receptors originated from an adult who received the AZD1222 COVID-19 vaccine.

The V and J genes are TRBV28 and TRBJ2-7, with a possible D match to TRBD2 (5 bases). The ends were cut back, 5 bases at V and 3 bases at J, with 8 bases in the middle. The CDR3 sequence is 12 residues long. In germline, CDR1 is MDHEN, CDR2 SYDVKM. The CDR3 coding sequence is TGTGCCAGCAGTCGCGGGTACTACGAGCAGTACTTC. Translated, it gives CASSRGYYEQYF.

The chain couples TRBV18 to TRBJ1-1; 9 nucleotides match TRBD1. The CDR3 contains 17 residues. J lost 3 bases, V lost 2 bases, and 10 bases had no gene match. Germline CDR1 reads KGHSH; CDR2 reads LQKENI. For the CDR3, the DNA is TGTGCCAGCTCACCAAGACAGGGGGTATTTACGGACACTGAAGCTTTCTTT. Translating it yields CASSPRQGVFTDTEAFF.

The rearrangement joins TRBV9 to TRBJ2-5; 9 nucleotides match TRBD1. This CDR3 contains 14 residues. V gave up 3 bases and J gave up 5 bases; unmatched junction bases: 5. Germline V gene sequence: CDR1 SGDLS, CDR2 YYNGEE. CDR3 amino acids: CASSAGDRVETQYF. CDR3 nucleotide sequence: TGTGCCAGCAGCGCCGGGGACAGGGTTGAGACCCAGTACTTC. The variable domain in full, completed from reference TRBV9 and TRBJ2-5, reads DSGVTQTPKHLITATGQRVTLRCSPRSGDLSVYWYQQSLDQGLQFLIQYYNGEERAKGNILERFSAQQFPDLHSELNLSSLELGDSALYFCASSAGDRVETQYFGPGTRLLVL.

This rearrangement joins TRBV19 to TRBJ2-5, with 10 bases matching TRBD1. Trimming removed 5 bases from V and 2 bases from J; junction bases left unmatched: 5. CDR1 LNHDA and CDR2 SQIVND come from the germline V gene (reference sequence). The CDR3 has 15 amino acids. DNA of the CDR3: TGTGCCAGTAGTCCGGGACAGGGGCGTCAAGAGACCCAGTACTTC. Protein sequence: CASSPGQGRQETQYF.

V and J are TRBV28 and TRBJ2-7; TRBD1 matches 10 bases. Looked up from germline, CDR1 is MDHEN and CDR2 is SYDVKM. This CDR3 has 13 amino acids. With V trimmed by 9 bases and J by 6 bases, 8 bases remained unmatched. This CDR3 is CASDPGQGREQYF. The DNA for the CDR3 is TGTGCCAGTGACCCGGGACAGGGGCGCGAGCAGTACTTC.

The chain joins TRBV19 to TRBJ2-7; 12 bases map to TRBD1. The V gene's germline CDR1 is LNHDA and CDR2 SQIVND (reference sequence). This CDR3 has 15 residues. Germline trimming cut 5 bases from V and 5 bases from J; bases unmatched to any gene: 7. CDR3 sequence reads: CASSSGQGASHEQYF. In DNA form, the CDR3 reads TGTGCCAGTAGTTCGGGACAGGGGGCGAGCCACGAGCAGTACTTC. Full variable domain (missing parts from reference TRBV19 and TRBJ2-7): DGGITQSPKYLFRKEGQNVTLSCEQNLNHDAMYWYRQDPGQGLRLIYYSQIVNDFQKGDIAEGYSVSREKKESFPLTVTSAQKNPTAFYLCASSSGQGASHEQYFGPGTRLTVT.

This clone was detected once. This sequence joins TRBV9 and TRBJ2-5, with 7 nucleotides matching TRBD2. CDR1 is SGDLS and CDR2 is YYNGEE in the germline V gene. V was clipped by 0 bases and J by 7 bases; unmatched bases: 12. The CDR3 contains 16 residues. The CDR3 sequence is CASSVGQGAERGTQYF. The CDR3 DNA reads TGTGCCAGCAGCGTAGGTCAAGGTGCGGAGCGGGGGACCCAGTACTTC. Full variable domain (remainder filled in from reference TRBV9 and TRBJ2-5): DSGVTQTPKHLITATGQRVTLRCSPRSGDLSVYWYQQSLDQGLQFLIQYYNGEERAKGNILERFSAQQFPDLHSELNLSSLELGDSALYFCASSVGQGAERGTQYFGPGTRLLVL.

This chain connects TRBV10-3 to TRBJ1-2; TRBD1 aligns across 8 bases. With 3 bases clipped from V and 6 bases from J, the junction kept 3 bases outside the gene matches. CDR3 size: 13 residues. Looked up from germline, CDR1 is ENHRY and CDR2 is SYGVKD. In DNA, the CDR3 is TGTGCCATCAGTGACACAGGGGGGGATGGCTACACCTTC. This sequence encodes CAISDTGGDGYTF.

The CDR3 bases are TGCAGTGCTAGTTTGCCATCCTACGAGCAGTACTTC. It yields the protein CSASLPSYEQYF. The chain combines TRBV20-1 with TRBJ2-7; no reliable D call. Germline CDR1 reads DFQATT; CDR2 reads SNEGSKA (reference sequence). Deletions cut 3 bases from V and 1 base from J, with 7 bases between. This CDR3 comprises 12 residues.

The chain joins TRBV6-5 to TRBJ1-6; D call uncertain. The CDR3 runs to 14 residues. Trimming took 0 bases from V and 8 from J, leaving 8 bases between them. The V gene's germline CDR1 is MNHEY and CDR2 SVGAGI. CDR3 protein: CASSYSSGDSPLHF. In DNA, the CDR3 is TGTGCCAGCAGTTACTCCTCCGGGGATTCACCCCTCCACTTT.